This TCR beta chain came from a study of CD8 T cells in ankylosing spondylitis. Study results and caveats: Disease-linked clones were CD8+ and relatively rare in peripheral blood. As reported, disease-linked clones showed significant enrichment in matched ankylosing spondylitis synovial fluid. Earlier authors reported some of these motif variants in reactive arthritis synovial fluid and blood.

Trimming cost V 4 bases and J 1 base; bases outside gene matches: 4. CDR3 size: 15 residues. The germline V gene has CDR1 SGHKS and CDR2 YYEKEE (reference sequence). Only a few counts were recorded for this clonotype. Its target is not known. A quantitative 5'-RACE method, one with molecular barcodes, was used to make TCR beta libraries. TCRdb itself ran the 5' RACE reads through MiXCR, one entry per CDR3 protein. Of 250,000 to 400,000 distinct CDR3 sequences in the sample, around a tenth are singletons; the top ten hold 9.1%. The rearrangement uses TRBV5-5 and TRBJ2-2; 7 nucleotides align to TRBD1. The receptor was derived from a female donor with ankylosing spondylitis or in good health (not recorded which). Sequenced: blood, either unsorted or a sorted T cell fraction (not recorded which). CDR3 amino acids: CASSTGQVNTGELFF. The CDR3 DNA sequence: TGTGCCAGCAGCACCGGACAGGTGAACACCGGGGAGCTGTTTTTT.